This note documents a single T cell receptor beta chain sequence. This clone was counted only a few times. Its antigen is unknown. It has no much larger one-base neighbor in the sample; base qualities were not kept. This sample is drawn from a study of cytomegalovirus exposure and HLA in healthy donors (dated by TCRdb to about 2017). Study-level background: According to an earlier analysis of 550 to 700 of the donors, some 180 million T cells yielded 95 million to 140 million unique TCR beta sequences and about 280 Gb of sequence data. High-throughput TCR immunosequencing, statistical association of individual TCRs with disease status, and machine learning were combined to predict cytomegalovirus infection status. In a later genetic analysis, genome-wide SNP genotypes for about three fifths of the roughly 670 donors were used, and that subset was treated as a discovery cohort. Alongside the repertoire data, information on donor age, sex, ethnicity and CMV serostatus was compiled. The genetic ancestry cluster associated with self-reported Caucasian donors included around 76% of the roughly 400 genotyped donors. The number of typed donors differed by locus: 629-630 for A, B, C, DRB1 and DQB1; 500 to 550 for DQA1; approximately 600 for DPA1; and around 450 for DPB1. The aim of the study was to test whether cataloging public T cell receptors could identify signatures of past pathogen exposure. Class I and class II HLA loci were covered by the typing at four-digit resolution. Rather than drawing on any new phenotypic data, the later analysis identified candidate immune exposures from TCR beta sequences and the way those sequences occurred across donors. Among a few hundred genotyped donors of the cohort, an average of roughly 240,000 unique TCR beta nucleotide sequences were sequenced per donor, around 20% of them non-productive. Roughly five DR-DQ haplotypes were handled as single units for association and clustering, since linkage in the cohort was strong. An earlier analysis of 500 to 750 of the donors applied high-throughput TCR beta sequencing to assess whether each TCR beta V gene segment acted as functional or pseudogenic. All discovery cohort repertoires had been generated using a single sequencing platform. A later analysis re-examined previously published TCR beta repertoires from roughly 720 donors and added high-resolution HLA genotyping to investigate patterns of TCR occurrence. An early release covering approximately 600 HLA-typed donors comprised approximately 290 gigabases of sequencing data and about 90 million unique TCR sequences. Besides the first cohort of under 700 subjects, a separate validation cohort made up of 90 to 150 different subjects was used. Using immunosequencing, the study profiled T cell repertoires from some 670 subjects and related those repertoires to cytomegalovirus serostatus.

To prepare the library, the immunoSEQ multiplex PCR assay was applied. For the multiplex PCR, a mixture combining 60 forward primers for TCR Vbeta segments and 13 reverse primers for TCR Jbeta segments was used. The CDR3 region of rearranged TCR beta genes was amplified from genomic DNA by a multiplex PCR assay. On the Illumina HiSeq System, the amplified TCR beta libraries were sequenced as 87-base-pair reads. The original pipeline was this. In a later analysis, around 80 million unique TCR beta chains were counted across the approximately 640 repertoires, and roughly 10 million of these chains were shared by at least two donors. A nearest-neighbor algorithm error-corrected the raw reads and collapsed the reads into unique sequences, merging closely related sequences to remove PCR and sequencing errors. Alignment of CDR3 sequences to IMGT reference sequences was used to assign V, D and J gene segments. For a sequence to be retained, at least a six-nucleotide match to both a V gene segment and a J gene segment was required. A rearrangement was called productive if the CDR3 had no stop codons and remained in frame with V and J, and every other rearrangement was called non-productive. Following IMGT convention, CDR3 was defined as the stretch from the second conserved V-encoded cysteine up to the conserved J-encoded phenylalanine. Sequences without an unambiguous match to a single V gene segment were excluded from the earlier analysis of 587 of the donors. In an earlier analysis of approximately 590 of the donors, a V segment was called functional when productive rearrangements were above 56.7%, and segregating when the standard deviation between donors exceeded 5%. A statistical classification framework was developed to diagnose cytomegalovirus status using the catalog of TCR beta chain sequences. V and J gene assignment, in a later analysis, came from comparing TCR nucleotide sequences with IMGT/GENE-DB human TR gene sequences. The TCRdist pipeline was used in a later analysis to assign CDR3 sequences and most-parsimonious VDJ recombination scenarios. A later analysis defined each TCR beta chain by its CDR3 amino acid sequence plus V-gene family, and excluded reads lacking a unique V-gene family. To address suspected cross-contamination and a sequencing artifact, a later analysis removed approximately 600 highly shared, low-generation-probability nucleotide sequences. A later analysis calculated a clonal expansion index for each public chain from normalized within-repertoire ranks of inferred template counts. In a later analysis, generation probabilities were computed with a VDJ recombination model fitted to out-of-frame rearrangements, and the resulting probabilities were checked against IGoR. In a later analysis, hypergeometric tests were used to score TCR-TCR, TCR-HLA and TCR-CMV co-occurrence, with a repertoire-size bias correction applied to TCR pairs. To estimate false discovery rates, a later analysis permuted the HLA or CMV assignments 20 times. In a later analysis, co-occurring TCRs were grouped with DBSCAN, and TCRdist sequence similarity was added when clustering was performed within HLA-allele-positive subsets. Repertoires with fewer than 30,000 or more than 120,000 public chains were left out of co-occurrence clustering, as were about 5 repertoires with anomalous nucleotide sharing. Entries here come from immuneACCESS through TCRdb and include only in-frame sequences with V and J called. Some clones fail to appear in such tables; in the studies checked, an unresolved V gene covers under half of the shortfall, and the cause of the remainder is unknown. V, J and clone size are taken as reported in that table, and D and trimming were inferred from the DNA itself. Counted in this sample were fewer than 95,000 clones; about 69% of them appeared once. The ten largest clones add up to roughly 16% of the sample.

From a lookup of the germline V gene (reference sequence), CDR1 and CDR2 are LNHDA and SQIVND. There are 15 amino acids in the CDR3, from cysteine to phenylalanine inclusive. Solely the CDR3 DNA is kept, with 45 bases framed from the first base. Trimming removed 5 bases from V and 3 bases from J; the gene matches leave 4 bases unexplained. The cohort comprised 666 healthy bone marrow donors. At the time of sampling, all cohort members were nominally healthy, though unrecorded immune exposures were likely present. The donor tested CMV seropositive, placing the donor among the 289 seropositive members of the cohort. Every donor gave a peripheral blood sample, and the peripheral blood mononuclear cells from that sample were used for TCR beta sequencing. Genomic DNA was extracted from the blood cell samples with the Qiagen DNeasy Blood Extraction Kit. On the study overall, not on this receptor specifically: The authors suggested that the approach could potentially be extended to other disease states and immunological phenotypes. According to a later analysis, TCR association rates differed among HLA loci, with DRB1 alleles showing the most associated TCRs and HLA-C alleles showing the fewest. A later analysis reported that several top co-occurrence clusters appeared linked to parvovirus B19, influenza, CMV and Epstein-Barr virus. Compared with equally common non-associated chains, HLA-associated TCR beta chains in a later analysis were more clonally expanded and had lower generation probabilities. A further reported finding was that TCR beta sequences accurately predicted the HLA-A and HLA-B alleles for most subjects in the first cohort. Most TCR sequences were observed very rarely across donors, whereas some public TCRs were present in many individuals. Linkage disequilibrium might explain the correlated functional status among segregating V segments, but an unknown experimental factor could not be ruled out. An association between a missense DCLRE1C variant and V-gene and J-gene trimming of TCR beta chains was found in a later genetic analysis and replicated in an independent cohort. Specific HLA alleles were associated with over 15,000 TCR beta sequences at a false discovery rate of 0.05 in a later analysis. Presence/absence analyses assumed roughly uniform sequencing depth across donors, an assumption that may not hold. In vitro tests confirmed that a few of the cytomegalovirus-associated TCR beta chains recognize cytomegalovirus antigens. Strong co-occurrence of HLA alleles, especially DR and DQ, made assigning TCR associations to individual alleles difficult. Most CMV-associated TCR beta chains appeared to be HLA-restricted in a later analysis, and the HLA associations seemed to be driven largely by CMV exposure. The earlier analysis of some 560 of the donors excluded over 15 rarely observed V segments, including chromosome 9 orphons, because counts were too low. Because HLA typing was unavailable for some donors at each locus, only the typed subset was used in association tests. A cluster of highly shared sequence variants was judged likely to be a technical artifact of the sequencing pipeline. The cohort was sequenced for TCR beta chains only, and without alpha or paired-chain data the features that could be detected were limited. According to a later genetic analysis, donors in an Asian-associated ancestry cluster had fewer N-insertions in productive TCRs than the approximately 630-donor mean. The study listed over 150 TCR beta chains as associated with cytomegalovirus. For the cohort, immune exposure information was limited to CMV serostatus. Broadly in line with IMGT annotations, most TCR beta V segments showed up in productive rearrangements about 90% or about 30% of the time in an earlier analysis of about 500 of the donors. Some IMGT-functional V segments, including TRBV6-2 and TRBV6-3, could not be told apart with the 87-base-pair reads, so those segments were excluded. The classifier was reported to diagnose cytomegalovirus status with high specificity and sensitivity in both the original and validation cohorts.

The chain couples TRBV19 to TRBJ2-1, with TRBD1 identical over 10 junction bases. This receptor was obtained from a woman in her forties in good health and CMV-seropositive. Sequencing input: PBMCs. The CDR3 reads CASSHRTGGYNEQFF. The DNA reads TGTGCCAGTAGTCACCGGACAGGGGGCTACAATGAGCAGTTCTTC. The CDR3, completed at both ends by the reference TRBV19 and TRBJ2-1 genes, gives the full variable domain DGGITQSPKYLFRKEGQNVTLSCEQNLNHDAMYWYRQDPGQGLRLIYYSQIVNDFQKGDIAEGYSVSREKKESFPLTVTSAQKNPTAFYLCASSHRTGGYNEQFFGPGTRLTVL.